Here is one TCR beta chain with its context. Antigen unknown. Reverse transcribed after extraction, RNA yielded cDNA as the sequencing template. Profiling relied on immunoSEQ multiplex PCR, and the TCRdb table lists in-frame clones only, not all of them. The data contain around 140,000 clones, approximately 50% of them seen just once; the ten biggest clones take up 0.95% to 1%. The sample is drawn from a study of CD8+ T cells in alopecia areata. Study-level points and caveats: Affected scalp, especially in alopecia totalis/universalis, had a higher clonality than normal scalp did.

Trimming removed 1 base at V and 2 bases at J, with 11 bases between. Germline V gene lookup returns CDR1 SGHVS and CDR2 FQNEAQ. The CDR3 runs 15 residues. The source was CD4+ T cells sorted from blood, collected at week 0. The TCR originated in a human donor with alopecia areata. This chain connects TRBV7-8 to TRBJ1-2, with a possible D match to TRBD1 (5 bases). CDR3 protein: CASSLGRGVNYGYTF. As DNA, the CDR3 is TGTGCCAGCAGCTTAGGACGGGGGGTGAACTATGGCTACACCTTC.